This T cell receptor beta chain is drawn from a study of CD8+ T cells in alopecia areata. Study background: Treated patients swallowed 5 to 10 mg of oral tofacitinib twice daily.

Treatment here: oral pan-JAK inhibitor, 5-10 mg twice daily. The CDR3 has 14 residues. Germline values: CDR1 SGHTA, CDR2 FQGNSA. V gave up 6 bases and J gave up 1 base, with 10 bases separating them. Following extraction, RNA underwent reverse transcription to cDNA, which served as the sequencing template. The method was immunoSEQ multiplex PCR; TCRdb's version includes in-frame clones alone and lacks a portion of them. The sample includes 150,000 to 250,000 clones, 50% to 60% seen only once; the top ten take 3.3%. Specimen: CD4+ T cells sorted from blood, collected at week 4, from a patient treated with tofacitinib. The chain is built from TRBV7-2 and TRBJ1-5; maybe TRBD1 (5 bases). This receptor was obtained from a human donor with alopecia areata. CDR3 protein: CASSPGFSNQPQHF. In DNA form, the CDR3 reads TGTGCCAGCAGTCCAGGGTTCAGCAATCAGCCCCAGCATTTT.